The clone carrying this TCR beta chain was seen a handful of times. The sample originates from a study of human T cells and chemical hapten exposure. The germline V gene encodes CDR1 SEHNR and CDR2 FQNEAQ (reference sequence). The CDR3 sequence is 15 residues long. V shed 0 bases and J shed 2 bases, with 8 bases lying between them. TCRdb passed the RACE reads through MiXCR, listing each CDR3 protein once. Here the sample spans 300,000 to 450,000 distinct CDR3 sequences, 5.5% being singletons. Stated time point: pre-sensitization, week 0. Treatment noted: therapeutic diphenylcyclopropenone sensitization with weekly scalp DPC. Blood was collected ahead of every patch test applied.

The genes are TRBV7-9 and TRBJ1-5; perhaps TRBD1 as D (6 bases). The sequence came from a woman in her late teens or twenties with alopecia areata. Some clones in this sample may be carry-over from other donors' samples. The specimen comprised whole blood, sampled in connection with sensitization to the hapten diphenylcyclopropenone (DPC). For the CDR3, the DNA is TGTGCCAGCAGCTTAGCACAGGGCGGCAATCAGCCCCAGCATTTT. Translating gives CASSLAQGGNQPQHF.